This TCR beta chain derives from a study of glioma-infiltrating T cells. The iRepertoire nested amplicon-rescue multiplex PCR amplified TCR alpha and beta CDR3s from RNA. Input was about 85-400 ng of tissue mRNA or PBMC total RNA. One entry per CDR3 protein results from TCRdb running MiXCR on the multiplex PCR reads. This table holds fewer than 90,000 distinct CDR3 sequences, approximately 22% found once. Study-wide points: Tissue and blood shared very few CDR3 sequences. Gliomas, especially low-grade, showed above-expected tissue-blood divergence; non-neoplastic patients showed below.

This clonotype was observed at least ten times. Its target is unknown. Sequenced sample: glioma tissue, nonneoplastic brain tissue, or PBMCs (not recorded which). The sequence came from a human donor with low-grade glioma or glioblastoma, undergoing nonglioma brain surgery, or in good health (not recorded which).

CDR3 sequence (DNA): TGCAGTGCTAGAGGCGGGGGGGCGAGGAGCGAGCAGTACTTC. It is translated as CSARGGGARSEQYF. V is TRBV20-1 and J is TRBJ2-7; 9 nucleotides agree with TRBD2. Germline CDR1 and CDR2: DFQATT and SNEGSKA (reference sequence). The CDR3 has 14 amino acids. Trimming removed 1 base from V and 6 bases from J; junction bases left unmatched: 7.